The 19 T cell receptor beta chains presented below share a single source sample, sequenced in a study of metastatic and nonmetastatic thyroid tumors. The entire patient cohort was treatment-naive prior to thyroid surgery. TCRdb ran MiXCR on the PCR reads. The repertoire holds tens of thousands of clones, with around 19% as singletons. Sample: blood. All receptors derive from a female donor with papillary thyroid cancer or a benign thyroid nodule (not recorded which). Some clones in this sample may be carry-over from other donors' samples.

This clone was observed at least ten times. The genes are TRBV6-1 and TRBJ2-7; TRBD1 agrees at 9 bases. J was trimmed by 3 bases and V by 4 bases; bases with no gene match: 10. CDR3 length equals 16 residues. Germline CDR1 reads MNHNS; CDR2 reads SASEGT. CDR3 residues: CASSVLSGTGSYEQYF. The DNA of the CDR3 is TGTGCCAGCAGTGTGCTTTCCGGGACAGGGAGCTACGAGCAGTACTTC.

This clone was seen a few times. The chain combines TRBV7-6 with TRBJ2-1; 7 nucleotides match TRBD2. The CDR3 extends over 18 amino acids. The V and J ends lost 7 bases and 0 bases, in that order; junction bases with no gene match: 15. Germline V gene data show CDR1 as SGHVS and CDR2 as FNYEAQ. In DNA, the CDR3 is TGTGCCAGCACTAAACGTCTAGCGGAGTCGAGCTCCTACAATGAGCAGTTCTTC. This translates into CASTKRLAESSSYNEQFF. Full variable domain (outside the CDR3, taken from reference TRBV7-6 and TRBJ2-1): GAGVSQSPRYKVTKRGQDVALRCDPISGHVSLYWYRQALGQGPEFLTYFNYEAQQDKSGLPNDRFSAERPEGSISTLTIQRTEQRDSAMYRCASTKRLAESSSYNEQFFGPGTRLTVL.

The chain carries TRBV3-1 and TRBJ1-3; possibly TRBD1 for D (5 bases). Germline CDR1 LGHDT, CDR2 YNNKEL (reference sequence). This CDR3 spans 14 amino acids. Trimming pared 4 bases from V and 0 bases from J, leaving 7 bases between. The CDR3 nucleotides are TGTGCCAGCAGCCGGGACCGCTCTGGAAACACCATATATTTT. It codes for CASSRDRSGNTIYF.

V and J are TRBV5-4 and TRBJ2-5; D remains ambiguous. This CDR3 contains 13 residues. Looked up from germline, CDR1 is SGHNT and CDR2 is YYREEE (reference sequence). V shed 4 bases and J shed 3 bases, with 10 bases lying between them. The CDR3 bases are TGTGCCAGCAGCCCTGACACCAAAGAGACCCAGTACTTC. Translation: CASSPDTKETQYF. Together with reference TRBV5-4 and TRBJ2-5, the CDR3 gives the full variable domain: ETGVTQSPTHLIKTRGQQVTLRCSSQSGHNTVSWYQQALGQGPQFIFQYYREEENGRGNFPPRFSGLQFPNYSSELNVNALELDDSALYLCASSPDTKETQYFGPGTRLLVL.

In this sample, this clone turned up a few times. The chain uses TRBV6-1 and TRBJ1-6, with 9 bases lining up with TRBD1. The CDR3 spans 14 residues. Germline V CDR1 and CDR2: MNHNS, SASEGT. V shed 11 bases, J shed 8 bases, and the junction held 10 bases outside the gene matches. The CDR3 region is CAGSETGGDSPLHF. The CDR3 DNA reads as TGTGCCGGTTCGGAGACAGGGGGTGATTCACCCCTCCACTTT.

A few counts support this clone. This sequence joins TRBV20-1 and TRBJ1-5; no firm D call. This CDR3 has 16 amino acids. V dropped 5 bases and J dropped 0 bases, with 17 bases sitting between them. Looked up from germline, CDR1 is DFQATT and CDR2 is SNEGSKA (reference sequence). The CDR3 loop reads CSASIPEIYSNQPQHF. The CDR3 nucleotides read TGCAGTGCTTCAATACCAGAGATTTATAGCAATCAGCCCCAGCATTTT.

The sample holds many counts of this clone. This chain joins TRBV12-3 or TRBV12-4 and TRBJ2-5; TRBD2 aligns across 13 bases. Trimming cost V 6 bases and J 5 bases; bases outside gene matches: 6. The CDR3 is 15 residues long. The DNA for the CDR3 is TGTGCCAGCAGAGAACTAGCGGGAGGGCCGGAGACCCAGTACTTC. Protein: CASRELAGGPETQYF.

As for this clone: It may be a read error: a sequence one base away is much more abundant. The chain recombines TRBV27 with TRBJ2-4, with D possibly matching TRBD2 (6 bases). V was trimmed by 4 bases and J by 6 bases, leaving 10 bases between them. From germline, CDR1 is MNHEY and CDR2 SMNVEV (reference sequence). The CDR3 consists of 13 residues. CDR3 nucleotide sequence: TGTGCCAGCAGTTGCGGGGCGGGAAACATTCAGTACTTC. Translating gives CASSCGAGNIQYF.

The V call is TRBV27, the J call TRBJ1-5, with D tentatively TRBD1 (5 bases). V lost 5 bases to trimming and J lost 5 bases, with 22 bases between them. The CDR3 sequence is 17 residues long. The germline CDR1 and CDR2 sequences are MNHEY and SMNVEV (reference sequence). CDR3 bases: TGTGCCAGCAGTACAACGGGGGTCTTAGGGTTCGATCAGCCCCAGCATTTT. This sequence encodes CASSTTGVLGFDQPQHF.

This clone was counted ten times or more. The genes are TRBV12-3 or TRBV12-4 and TRBJ2-1; 8 positions agree with TRBD1. The CDR3 consists of 11 residues. The trim removed 8 bases at V and 9 bases at J, leaving 3 bases unmatched. Written as DNA, the CDR3 is TGTGCCAGCGGACAGGGACGTGAGCAGTTCTTC. It specifies CASGQGREQFF.

V usage is TRBV24-1 and J usage is TRBJ2-2; maybe TRBD2 (5 bases). V shed 3 bases and J shed 0 bases, with 10 bases lying between them. The CDR3 spans 16 residues. From germline, CDR1 is KGHDR and CDR2 SFDVKD. CDR3 residues: CATSDTGETNTGELFF. The CDR3 DNA is TGTGCCACCAGTGATACCGGGGAAACGAACACCGGGGAGCTGTTTTTT.

This clone was detected many times. The V call is TRBV9, the J call TRBJ2-7; D ambiguous. V was cut by 0 bases and J by 5 bases, with 12 bases left in between. CDR1 is SGDLS, CDR2 YYNGEE, per germline. The CDR3 is made up of 14 amino acids. The CDR3 nucleotides read TGTGCCAGCAGCGTAGCACCCGGATTCGACGAGCAGTACTTC. Its translation: CASSVAPGFDEQYF.

There are a few counts of this clone. The chain combines TRBV18 with TRBJ1-1; TRBD1 is a possible D gene (5 bases). V dropped 0 bases and J dropped 5 bases, with 7 bases sitting between them. Germline V gene sequence: CDR1 KGHSH, CDR2 LQKENI. CDR3 length: 13 residues. CDR3 bases: TGTGCCAGCTCACCACCAGGGGTGACTGAAGCTTTCTTT. The encoded protein is CASSPPGVTEAFF.

The sample holds many counts of this clone. The rearrangement joins TRBV4-1 to TRBJ2-1; D is possibly TRBD1 or TRBD2 (5 bases each). Germline V gene lookup returns CDR1 MGHRA and CDR2 YSYEKL. The V end lost 5 bases, the J end lost 8 bases, and 13 bases lay between the germline ends. The CDR3 covers 13 residues. CDR3 sequence (DNA): TGCGCCAGCAGCGGGGGTTTCAGCCATGAGCAGTTCTTC. This codes for CASSGGFSHEQFF.

This clone occurred many times. The rearrangement joins TRBV29-1 to TRBJ2-7, with a possible D match to TRBD2 (5 bases). Trimming took off 7 bases at V and 3 bases at J, with 10 bases between the two ends. Germline lookup yields CDR1 SQVTM and CDR2 ANQGSEA. This CDR3 spans 11 amino acids. Written as DNA, the CDR3 is TGCAGCGCCGGGATCGACTACGAGCAGTACTTC. It codes for CSAGIDYEQYF.

A remark on this clone: An end of the junction differs from the germline gene, which may be a read error. CDR3 DNA: TGTGCCATCAGCCCTTTAGCGGGAGGGCCGGACGAACAGTACTTC. Its protein is CAISPLAGGPDEQYF. The chain carries TRBV7-8 and TRBJ2-7; 11 nucleotides align to TRBD2. Germline assignment: CDR1 SGHVS and CDR2 FQNEAQ. The CDR3 has 15 residues.

This clone was counted many times. The J gene is TRBJ2-2, the V gene TRBV3-1; no clear D gene. The V and J ends lost 5 bases and 0 bases respectively, with 1 base between them. The CDR3 consists of 12 residues. CDR1 and CDR2 from the germline V gene are LGHDT and YNNKEL (reference sequence). The CDR3 reads CASSANTGELFF. The DNA of the CDR3 is TGTGCCAGCAGCGCGAACACCGGGGAGCTGTTTTTT.

This clone was recorded at least ten times. V and J are TRBV3-1 and TRBJ1-1; TRBD1 agrees at 9 bases. In germline, CDR1 is LGHDT, CDR2 YNNKEL (reference sequence). Unmatched junction bases numbered 8, after V lost 2 bases and J lost 7 bases. The CDR3 has 15 residues. CDR3 in DNA: TGTGCCAGCAGCCAAAAAAACAGGGGGCACGTTGAAGCTTTCTTT. The encoded protein is CASSQKNRGHVEAFF.

In the case of this clone: This sequence may be a read error, since a much larger clone differs from it by one base. The V call is TRBV5-8, the J call TRBJ1-2; D unresolved. Trimming removed 0 bases at V and 7 bases at J, with 10 bases between. The CDR3 totals 13 residues. Per germline, CDR1 SGHTS and CDR2 YDEGEE. CDR3 protein: CASSLDSSCGYTF. The CDR3 DNA follows: TGTGCCAGCAGCTTGGATAGCTCATGTGGCTACACCTTC.